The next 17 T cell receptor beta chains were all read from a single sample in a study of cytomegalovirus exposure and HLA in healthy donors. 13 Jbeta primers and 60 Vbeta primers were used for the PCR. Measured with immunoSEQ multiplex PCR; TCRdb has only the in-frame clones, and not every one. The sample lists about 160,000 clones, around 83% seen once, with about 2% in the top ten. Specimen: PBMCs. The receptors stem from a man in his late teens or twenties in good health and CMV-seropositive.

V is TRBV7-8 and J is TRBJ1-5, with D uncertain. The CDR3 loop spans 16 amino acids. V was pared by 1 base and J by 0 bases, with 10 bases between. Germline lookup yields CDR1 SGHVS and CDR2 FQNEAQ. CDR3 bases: TGTGCCAGCAGCTTAGAAGACAACCTTAGCAATCAGCCCCAGCATTTT. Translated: CASSLEDNLSNQPQHF.

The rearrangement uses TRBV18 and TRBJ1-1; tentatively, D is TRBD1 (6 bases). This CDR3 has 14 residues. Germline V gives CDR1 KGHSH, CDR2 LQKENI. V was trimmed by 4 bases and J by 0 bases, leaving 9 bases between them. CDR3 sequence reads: CASSRGTLNTEAFF. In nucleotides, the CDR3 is TGTGCCAGCTCACGGGGGACATTGAACACTGAAGCTTTCTTT. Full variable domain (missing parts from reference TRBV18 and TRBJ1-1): NAGVMQNPRHLVRRRGQEARLRCSPMKGHSHVYWYRQLPEEGLKFMVYLQKENIIDESGMPKERFSAEFPKEGPSILRIQQVVRGDSAAYFCASSRGTLNTEAFFGQGTRLTVV.

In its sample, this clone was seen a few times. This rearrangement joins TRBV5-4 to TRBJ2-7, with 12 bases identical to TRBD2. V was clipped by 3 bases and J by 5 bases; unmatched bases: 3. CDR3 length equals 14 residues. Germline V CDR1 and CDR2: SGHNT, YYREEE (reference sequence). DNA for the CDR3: TGTGCCAGCAGCTCTAGCGGGGGGGCCGACGAGCAGTACTTC. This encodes CASSSSGGADEQYF.

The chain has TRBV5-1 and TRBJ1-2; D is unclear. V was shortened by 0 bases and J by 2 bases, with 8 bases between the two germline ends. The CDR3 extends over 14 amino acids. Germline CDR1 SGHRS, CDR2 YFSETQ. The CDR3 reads CASSLAAANYGYTF. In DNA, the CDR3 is TGCGCCAGCAGCTTGGCCGCAGCGAACTATGGCTACACCTTC.

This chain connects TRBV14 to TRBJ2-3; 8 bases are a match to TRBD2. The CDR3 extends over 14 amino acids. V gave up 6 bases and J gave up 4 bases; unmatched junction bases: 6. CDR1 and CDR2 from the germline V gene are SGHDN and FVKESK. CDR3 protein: CASRLGTSPDTQYF. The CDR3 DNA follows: TGTGCCAGCAGGCTTGGGACTAGTCCAGATACGCAGTATTTT. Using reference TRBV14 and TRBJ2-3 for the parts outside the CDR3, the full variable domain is EAGVTQFPSHSVIEKGQTVTLRCDPISGHDNLYWYRRVMGKEIKFLLHFVKESKQDESGMPNNRFLAERTGGTYSTLKVQPAELEDSGVYFCASRLGTSPDTQYFGPGTRLTVL.

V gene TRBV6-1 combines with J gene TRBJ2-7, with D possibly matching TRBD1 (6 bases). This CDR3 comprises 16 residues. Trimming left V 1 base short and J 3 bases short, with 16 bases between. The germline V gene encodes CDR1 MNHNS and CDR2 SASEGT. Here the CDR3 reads CASSEEGRGRIYEQYF. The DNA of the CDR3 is TGTGCCAGCAGTGAAGAGGGCAGGGGAAGGATCTACGAGCAGTACTTC.

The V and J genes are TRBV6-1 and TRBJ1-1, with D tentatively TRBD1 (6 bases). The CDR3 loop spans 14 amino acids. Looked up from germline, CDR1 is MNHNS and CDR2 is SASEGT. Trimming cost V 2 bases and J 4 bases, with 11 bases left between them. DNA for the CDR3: TGTGCCAGCAGTGAACGGGGGGCGAGCACTGAAGCTTTCTTT. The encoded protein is CASSERGASTEAFF.

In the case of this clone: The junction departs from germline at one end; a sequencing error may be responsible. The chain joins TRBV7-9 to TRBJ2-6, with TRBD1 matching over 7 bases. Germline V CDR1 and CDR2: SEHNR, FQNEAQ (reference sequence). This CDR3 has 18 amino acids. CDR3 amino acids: CSSSLTGQVFSGANVLTF. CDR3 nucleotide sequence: TGTTCCAGCAGCTTAACAGGACAGGTTTTCTCTGGGGCCAACGTCCTGACTTTC.

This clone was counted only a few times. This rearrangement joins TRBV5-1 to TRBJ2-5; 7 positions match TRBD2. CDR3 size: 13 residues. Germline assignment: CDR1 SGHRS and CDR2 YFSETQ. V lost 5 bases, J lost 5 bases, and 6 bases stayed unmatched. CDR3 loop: CASRRLAPETQYF. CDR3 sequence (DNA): TGCGCCAGCAGGCGACTAGCCCCTGAGACCCAGTACTTC.

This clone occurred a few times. The CDR3 nucleotides are TGTGCCTGGATGGGTGGGGGCACCTACGAGCAGTACTTC. Encoded protein: CAWMGGGTYEQYF. The chain is built from TRBV30 and TRBJ2-7; the D gene is possibly TRBD1 (6 bases). Germline assignment: CDR1 GTSNPN and CDR2 SVGIG (reference sequence). The germline V and J ends were trimmed by 4 bases and 2 bases, with 12 bases remaining between them. The CDR3 has 13 amino acids.

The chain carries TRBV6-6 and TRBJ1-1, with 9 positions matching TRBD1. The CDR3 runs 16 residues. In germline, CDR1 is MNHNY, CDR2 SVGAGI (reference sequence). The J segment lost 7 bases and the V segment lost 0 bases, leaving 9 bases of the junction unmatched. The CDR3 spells CASSYSTATGGREAFF. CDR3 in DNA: TGTGCCAGCAGTTACTCCACGGCGACAGGGGGTCGTGAAGCTTTCTTT.

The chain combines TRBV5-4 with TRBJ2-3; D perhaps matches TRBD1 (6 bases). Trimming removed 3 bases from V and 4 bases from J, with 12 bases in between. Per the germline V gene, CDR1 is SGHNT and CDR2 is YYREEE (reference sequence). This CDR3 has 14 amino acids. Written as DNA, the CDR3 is TGTGCCAGCAGCTCAACGGACAGATCAGATACGCAGTATTTT. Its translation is CASSSTDRSDTQYF.

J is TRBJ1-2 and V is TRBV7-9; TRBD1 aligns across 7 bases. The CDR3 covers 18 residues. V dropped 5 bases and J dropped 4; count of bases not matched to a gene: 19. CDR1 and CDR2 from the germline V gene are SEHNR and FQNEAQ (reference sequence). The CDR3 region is CASSPTPSGQNFVYGYTF. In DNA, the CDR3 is TGTGCCAGCAGCCCCACCCCCTCGGGACAGAACTTCGTCTATGGCTACACCTTC.

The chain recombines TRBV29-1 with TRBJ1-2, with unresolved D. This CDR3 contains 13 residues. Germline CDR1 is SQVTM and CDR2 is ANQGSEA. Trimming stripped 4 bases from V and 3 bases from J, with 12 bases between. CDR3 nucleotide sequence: TGCAGCGTTGGGACGGAGGTAGACTATGGCTACACCTTC. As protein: CSVGTEVDYGYTF.

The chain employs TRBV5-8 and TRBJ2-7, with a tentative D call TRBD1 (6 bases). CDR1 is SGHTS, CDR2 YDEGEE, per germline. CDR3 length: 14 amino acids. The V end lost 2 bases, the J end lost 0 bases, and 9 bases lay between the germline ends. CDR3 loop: CASSLTGSSYEQYF. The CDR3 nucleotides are TGTGCCAGCAGCTTAACAGGGAGCTCCTACGAGCAGTACTTC.

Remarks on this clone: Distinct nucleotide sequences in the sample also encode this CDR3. The CDR3 here is CASSLTGSYEQYF. In nucleotides, the CDR3 is TGTGCCAGCAGCTTGACCGGCTCCTACGAGCAGTACTTC. V and J are TRBV5-4 and TRBJ2-7, with D hard to call. CDR1 and CDR2 (germline): SGHNT, YYREEE (reference sequence). V was pared by 1 base and J by 0 bases, with 5 bases between. This CDR3 comprises 13 residues. Looking up the rest from reference TRBV5-4 and TRBJ2-7 gives the full variable domain: ETGVTQSPTHLIKTRGQQVTLRCSSQSGHNTVSWYQQALGQGPQFIFQYYREEENGRGNFPPRFSGLQFPNYSSELNVNALELDDSALYLCASSLTGSYEQYFGPGTRLTVT.

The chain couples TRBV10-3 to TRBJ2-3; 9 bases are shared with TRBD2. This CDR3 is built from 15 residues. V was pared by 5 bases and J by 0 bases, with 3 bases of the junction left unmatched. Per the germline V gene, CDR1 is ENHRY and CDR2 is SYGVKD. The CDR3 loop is CAISSGGSSTDTQYF. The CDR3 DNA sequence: TGTGCCATCAGTAGCGGGGGGTCGAGCACAGATACGCAGTATTTT.